Sequencing of this T cell receptor beta chain was carried out in a study of blood T cell repertoires in COVID-19 (dated by TCRdb to 2020 to 2021). Regarding the study in general: Samples covering the acute and convalescent phases of COVID-19 were provided by collaborators in the United States, Italy and Spain. The prospective study material was composed of cDNA or gDNA derived from T cells, B-cell-depleted T cells, or PBMCs. Where HLA class I and class II types were available, the types were taken from metadata supplied by the sample provider, not from assay-based typing. A de-identified subject ID, COVID-19 status, age in years and sex were almost always included in the sample metadata. Deeply sampled blood TCRbeta repertoires from subjects exposed to, actively infected with, or recovered from COVID-19 were included in the dataset. Samples were obtained from the ongoing ImmuneRACE study (first 160 participants) and from about 1,300 subjects provided by 6 global collaborators. The repertoires were made available in a free public database intended to serve as a resource for research on the immune response to SARS-CoV-2.

As concerns this clone: Its antigen is still unknown. Qualities for individual bases were not recorded, and no much larger clone is one base off.

Study-wide conclusions, independent of this receptor: How much clinical and demographic metadata was included differed by source and by participant, and the metadata was provided uncurated.

TCRbeta CDR3 regions were amplified from genomic DNA using the immunoSEQ Assay, a bias-controlled multiplex PCR. Regarding the original processing steps: The number of nucleated cells in each sample was estimated from the amplification of reference gene primers within the assay. To quantify the absolute abundance of each unique TCRbeta CDR3 rearrangement, sequence reads were collapsed and filtered. For each sample, productive Simpson clonality was calculated as the square root of Simpson's diversity index over productive rearrangements. This immuneACCESS table, as held by TCRdb, lists in-frame sequences with V and J called but not all clones. Of the missing ones, under half trace to an unresolved V gene in checked studies; the others have no known cause. The V and J calls and the clone size are those of that table, but D and trimming were determined from the DNA. This sample holds some 110,000 clones; roughly 80% were observed only once. The top ten clones comprise about 5.5% of the sample.

One collaborating source in Seattle enrolled patients during active infection and followed them longitudinally through the course of disease. Collaborating institutions collected whole blood in K2EDTA tubes following their own protocols. For TCRbeta analysis, collaborators shipped samples in one of three forms: frozen whole blood, isolated PBMCs, or DNA extracted from either of those sample types. The origin of this receptor is a man older than 75 with COVID-19, enrolled during active disease. The sample was peripheral blood.

The CDR3 protein sequence reads: CSASGGDHEQYF. DNA sequence: TGCAGTGCTAGTGGGGGGGACCACGAGCAGTACTTC. This receptor chain uses TRBV20-1 and TRBJ2-7; the central 7 bases match TRBD2. From the cysteine through the phenylalanine, the CDR3 covers 12 amino acids. CDR3 DNA is the only sequence kept; it has 36 bases, read in frame from the first base. CDR1 and CDR2 (DFQATT, SNEGSKA) derive from the germline V gene (reference sequence). V is cut back by 3 bases and J by 5 bases, with 4 bases in the junction unmatched.